Presented here are 8 T cell receptor beta chains from one specimen sequenced in a study of T cell repertoires in cytomegalovirus infection. TCRdb independently ran MiXCR on the reads; one entry per CDR3 protein. This table holds about 260,000 distinct CDR3 sequences, less than 9.5% found once. The sample consisted of PBMCs. These receptors all come from a human donor in good health (CMV status not recorded). Some clones in this sample may be carry-over from other donors' samples.

Many counts were recorded for this clonotype. The V call is TRBV7-2, the J call TRBJ1-2, with TRBD1 as a possible D gene (5 bases). V was shortened by 7 bases and J by 7 bases, with 22 bases between the two germline ends. This CDR3 contains 15 residues. CDR1 SGHTA and CDR2 FQGNSA come from the germline V gene. The CDR3 coding sequence is TGTGCCAGCACCCCCCATAAGAAAGGGGCTGGTGGCTACACCTTC. Translating it yields CASTPHKKGAGGYTF.

The chain is built from TRBV7-8 and TRBJ2-7, with TRBD2 matching 7 bases. The CDR3 totals 14 residues. Per germline, CDR1 SGHVS and CDR2 FQNEAQ. V was clipped by 4 bases and J by 2 bases; unmatched bases: 5. The CDR3 coding sequence is TGTGCCAGCAGCTACCGGGACTACACCTACGAGCAGTACTTC. This gives the protein CASSYRDYTYEQYF.

This clonotype was detected ten times or more. This chain links TRBV7-9 with TRBJ1-1, with 8 bases matching TRBD1. The CDR3 covers 13 residues. Germline loops: CDR1 SEHNR, CDR2 FQNEAQ (reference sequence). Trimming removed 4 bases from V and 5 bases from J; junction bases left unmatched: 3. The CDR3 sequence: CASSYRGWTEAFF. CDR3 nucleotide sequence: TGTGCCAGCAGCTACAGGGGGTGGACTGAAGCTTTCTTT.

The sample holds many counts of this clonotype. The J gene is TRBJ1-2, the V gene TRBV7-2; D ambiguous. The germline V gene has CDR1 SGHTA and CDR2 FQGNSA. V lost 5 bases and J lost 1, with 8 bases in between. The CDR3 sequence is 13 residues long. DNA of the CDR3: TGTGCCAGCAGCCCACCTGTTAACTATGGCTACACCTTC. Encoded protein: CASSPPVNYGYTF.

This clonotype was counted many times. The genes are TRBV12-3 or TRBV12-4 and TRBJ1-2, with TRBD1 identical over 8 bases. CDR3 size: 13 residues. Unmatched junction bases numbered 7, after V lost 9 bases and J lost 4 bases. CDR3 DNA: TGTGCCAGTCGGCGGGGGACAGGCTATGGCTACACCTTC. This sequence encodes CASRRGTGYGYTF.

This clonotype has a count of ten or more. V gene TRBV7-6 combines with J gene TRBJ1-1; 8 positions agree with TRBD1. V was clipped by 5 bases and J by 7 bases; unmatched bases: 12. The CDR3 runs to 15 residues. Per the germline V gene, CDR1 is SGHVS and CDR2 is FNYEAQ. The CDR3 nucleotides read TGTGCCAGCAGCCTTACAACAGGGGGAGTTAATGAAGCTTTCTTT. This sequence encodes CASSLTTGGVNEAFF.

This clonotype was recorded at least ten times. The genes are TRBV28 and TRBJ1-1; D is undetermined. CDR1 and CDR2 (germline): MDHEN, SYDVKM. This CDR3 contains 15 residues. The V end was cut by 5 bases, the J end by 4 bases, with 17 bases between. The CDR3 sequence is CASSLNTGSGTEAFF. For the CDR3, the DNA is TGTGCCAGCAGTCTAAACACCGGCTCCGGCACTGAAGCTTTCTTT.

Of note for this clonotype: A much bigger clone sits one base away, suggesting this may be a read error. The CDR3: CASSPDRDTEAFF. The CDR3 nucleotides are TGTGCCAGCAGCCCGGACAGGGACACTGAAGCTTTCTTT. The chain carries TRBV11-2 and TRBJ1-1; 8 bases align to TRBD1. CDR1 SGHAT and CDR2 FQNNGV come from the germline V gene. Germline trimming cut 5 bases from V and 3 bases from J; bases unmatched to any gene: 2. CDR3 size: 13 residues.